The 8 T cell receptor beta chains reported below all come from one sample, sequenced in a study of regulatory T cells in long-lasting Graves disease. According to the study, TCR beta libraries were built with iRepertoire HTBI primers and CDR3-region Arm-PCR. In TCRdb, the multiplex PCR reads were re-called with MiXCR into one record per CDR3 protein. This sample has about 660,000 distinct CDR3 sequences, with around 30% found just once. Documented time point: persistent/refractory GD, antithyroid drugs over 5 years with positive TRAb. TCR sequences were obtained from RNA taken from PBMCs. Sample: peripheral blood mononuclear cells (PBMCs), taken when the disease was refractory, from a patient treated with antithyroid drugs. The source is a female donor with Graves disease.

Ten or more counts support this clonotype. Here the CDR3 DNA reads TGTGCCAGCAGCGATACAGGGGACGTTAATGAAAAACTGTTTTTT. It codes for CASSDTGDVNEKLFF. V gene TRBV11-2 combines with J gene TRBJ1-4; TRBD1 agrees at 7 bases. The CDR3 spans 15 residues. Germline CDR1 and CDR2: SGHAT and FQNNGV. V trimming: 5 bases; J trimming: 4 bases; junction bases outside the gene matches: 7.

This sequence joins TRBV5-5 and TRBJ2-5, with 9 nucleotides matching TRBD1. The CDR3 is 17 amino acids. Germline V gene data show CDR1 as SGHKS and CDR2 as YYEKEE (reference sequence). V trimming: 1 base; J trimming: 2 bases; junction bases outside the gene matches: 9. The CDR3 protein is CASSLSTGGLKQETQYF. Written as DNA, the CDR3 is TGTGCCAGCAGCTTGTCGACAGGGGGTTTAAAACAAGAGACCCAGTACTTC. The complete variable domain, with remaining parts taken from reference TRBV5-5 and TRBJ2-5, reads DAGVTQSPTHLIKTRGQQVTLRCSPISGHKSVSWYQQVLGQGPQFIFQYYEKEERGRGNFPDRFSARQFPNYSSELNVNALLLGDSALYLCASSLSTGGLKQETQYFGPGTRLLVL.

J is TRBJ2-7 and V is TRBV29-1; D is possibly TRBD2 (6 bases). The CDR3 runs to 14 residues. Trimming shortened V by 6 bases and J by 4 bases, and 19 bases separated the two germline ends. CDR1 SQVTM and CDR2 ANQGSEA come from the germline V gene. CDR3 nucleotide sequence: TGCAGCGTAGTCTCCGGGACTGCTCAATACGAGCAGTACTTC. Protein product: CSVVSGTAQYEQYF.

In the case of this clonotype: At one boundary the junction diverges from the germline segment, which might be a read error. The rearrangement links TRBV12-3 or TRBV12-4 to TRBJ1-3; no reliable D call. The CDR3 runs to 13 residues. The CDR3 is CAGSTSSGNTIYF. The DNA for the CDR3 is TGTGCCGGCAGTACCTCCTCTGGAAACACCATATATTTT.

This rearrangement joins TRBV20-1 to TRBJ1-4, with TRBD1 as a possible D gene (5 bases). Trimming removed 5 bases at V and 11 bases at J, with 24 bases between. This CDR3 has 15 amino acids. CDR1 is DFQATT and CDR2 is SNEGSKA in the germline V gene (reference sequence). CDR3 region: CSAGPGLQGKGKLFF. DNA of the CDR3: TGCAGTGCTGGTCCAGGTTTGCAGGGAAAAGGGAAACTGTTTTTT.

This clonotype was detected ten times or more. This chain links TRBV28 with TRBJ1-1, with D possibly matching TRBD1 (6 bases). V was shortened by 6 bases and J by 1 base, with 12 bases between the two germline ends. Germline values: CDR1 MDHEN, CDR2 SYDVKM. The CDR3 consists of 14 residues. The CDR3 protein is CASSFGGSNTEAFF. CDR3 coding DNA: TGTGCCAGCAGCTTCGGGGGCTCGAACACTGAAGCTTTCTTT. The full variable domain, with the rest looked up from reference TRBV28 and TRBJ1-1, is DVKVTQSSRYLVKRTGEKVFLECVQDMDHENMFWYRQDPGLGLRLIYFSYDVKMKEKGDIPEGYSVSREKKERFSLILESASTNQTSMYLCASSFGGSNTEAFFGQGTRLTVV.

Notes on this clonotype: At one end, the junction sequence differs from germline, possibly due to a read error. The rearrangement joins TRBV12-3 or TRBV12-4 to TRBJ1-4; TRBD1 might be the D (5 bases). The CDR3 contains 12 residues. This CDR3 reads CATQGIGEKLVF. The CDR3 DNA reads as TGTGCCACGCAGGGTATAGGTGAAAAACTGGTTTTT.

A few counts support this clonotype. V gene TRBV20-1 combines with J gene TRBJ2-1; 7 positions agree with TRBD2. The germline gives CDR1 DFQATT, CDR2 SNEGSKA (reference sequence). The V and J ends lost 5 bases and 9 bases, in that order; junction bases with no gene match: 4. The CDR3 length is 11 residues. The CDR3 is CSARGGSEQFF. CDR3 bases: TGCAGTGCTCGGGGCGGGAGTGAGCAGTTCTTC.